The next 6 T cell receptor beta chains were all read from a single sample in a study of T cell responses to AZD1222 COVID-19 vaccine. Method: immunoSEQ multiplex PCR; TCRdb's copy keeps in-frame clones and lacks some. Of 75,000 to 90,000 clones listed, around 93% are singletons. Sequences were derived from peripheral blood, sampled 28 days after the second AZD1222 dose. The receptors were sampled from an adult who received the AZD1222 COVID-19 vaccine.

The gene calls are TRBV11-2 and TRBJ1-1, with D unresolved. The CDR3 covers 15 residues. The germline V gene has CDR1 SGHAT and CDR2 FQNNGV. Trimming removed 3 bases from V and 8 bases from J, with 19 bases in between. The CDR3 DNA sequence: TGTGCCAGCAGCTTCCCATTGGGCAGCGACTCCGAAGCTTTCTTT. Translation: CASSFPLGSDSEAFF.

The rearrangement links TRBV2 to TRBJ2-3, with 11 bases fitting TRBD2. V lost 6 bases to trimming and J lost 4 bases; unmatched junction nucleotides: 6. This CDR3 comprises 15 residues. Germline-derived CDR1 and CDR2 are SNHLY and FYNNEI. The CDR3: CASSATSGSADTQYF. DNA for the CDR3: TGTGCCAGCAGCGCCACTAGCGGGAGCGCAGATACGCAGTATTTT.

The CDR3 loop is CASSATGNEQFF. The CDR3 DNA sequence: TGTGCCAGCAGTGCGACCGGGAATGAGCAGTTCTTC. This chain joins TRBV2 and TRBJ2-1, with D unresolved. The germline V gene has CDR1 SNHLY and CDR2 FYNNEI. Trimming removed 4 bases from V and 7 bases from J, with 8 bases in between. This CDR3 is built from 12 residues.

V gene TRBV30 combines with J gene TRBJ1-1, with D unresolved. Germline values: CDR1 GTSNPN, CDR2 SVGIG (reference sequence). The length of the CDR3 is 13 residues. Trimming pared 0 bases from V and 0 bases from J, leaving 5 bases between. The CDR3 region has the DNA TGTGCCTGGAGTGTCGGCTTGAACACTGAAGCTTTCTTT. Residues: CAWSVGLNTEAFF.

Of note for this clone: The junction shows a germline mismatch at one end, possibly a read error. The CDR3 nucleotides read TGTGCCAGCAGCTTGGGACCTACCTTCCCGCAGCGGGAGATTCACTTC. Protein sequence: CASSLGPTFPQREIHF. This chain links TRBV5-6 with TRBJ2-5; 8 bases agree with TRBD2. The V gene's germline CDR1 is SGHDT and CDR2 YYEEEE. The CDR3 length is 16 residues.

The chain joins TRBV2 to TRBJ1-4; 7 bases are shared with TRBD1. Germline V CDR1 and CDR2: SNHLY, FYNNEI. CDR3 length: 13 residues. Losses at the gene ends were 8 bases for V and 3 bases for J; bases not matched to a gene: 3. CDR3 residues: CASFGTANEKLFF. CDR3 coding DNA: TGTGCCAGCTTCGGGACAGCTAATGAAAAACTGTTTTTT.